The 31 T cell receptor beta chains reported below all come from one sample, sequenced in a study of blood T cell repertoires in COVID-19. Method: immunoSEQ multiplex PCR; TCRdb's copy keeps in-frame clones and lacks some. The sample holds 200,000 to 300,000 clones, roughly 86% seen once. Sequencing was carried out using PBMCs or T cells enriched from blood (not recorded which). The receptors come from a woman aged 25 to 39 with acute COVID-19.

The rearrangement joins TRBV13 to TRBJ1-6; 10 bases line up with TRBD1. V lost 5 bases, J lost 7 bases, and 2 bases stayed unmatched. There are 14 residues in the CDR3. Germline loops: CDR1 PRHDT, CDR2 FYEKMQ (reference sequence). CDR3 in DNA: TGTGCCAGCAGCCGGGGACAGGGGAATTCACCCCTCCACTTT. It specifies CASSRGQGNSPLHF.

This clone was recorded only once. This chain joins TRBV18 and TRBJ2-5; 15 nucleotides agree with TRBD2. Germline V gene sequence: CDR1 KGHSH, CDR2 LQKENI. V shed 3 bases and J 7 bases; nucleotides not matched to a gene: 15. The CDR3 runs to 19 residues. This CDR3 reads CASSPGLAGGPPGGRTQYF. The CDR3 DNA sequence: TGTGCCAGCTCACCGGGACTAGCGGGGGGACCACCCGGAGGTAGGACCCAGTACTTC.

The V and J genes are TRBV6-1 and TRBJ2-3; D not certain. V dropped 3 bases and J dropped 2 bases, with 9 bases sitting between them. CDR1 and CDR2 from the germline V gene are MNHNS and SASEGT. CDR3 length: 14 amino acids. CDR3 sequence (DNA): TGTGCCAGCAGTGACGCTAGGTCCACAGATACGCAGTATTTT. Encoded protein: CASSDARSTDTQYF.

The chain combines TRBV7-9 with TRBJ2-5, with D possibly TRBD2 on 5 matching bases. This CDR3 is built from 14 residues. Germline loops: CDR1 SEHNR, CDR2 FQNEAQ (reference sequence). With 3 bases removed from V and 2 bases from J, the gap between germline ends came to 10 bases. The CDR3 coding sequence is TGTGCCAGCAGCTTTTTAGCGACTCAAGAGACCCAGTACTTC. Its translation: CASSFLATQETQYF.

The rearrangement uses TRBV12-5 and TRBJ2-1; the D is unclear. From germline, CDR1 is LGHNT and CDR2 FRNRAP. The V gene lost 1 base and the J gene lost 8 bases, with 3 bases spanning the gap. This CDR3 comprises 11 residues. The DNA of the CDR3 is TGTGCTAGTGGTTTGGGGCATGAGCAGTTCTTC. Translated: CASGLGHEQFF. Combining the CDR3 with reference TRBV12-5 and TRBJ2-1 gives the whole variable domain DARVTQTPRHKVTEMGQEVTMRCQPILGHNTVFWYRQTMMQGLELLAYFRNRAPLDDSGMPKDRFSAEMPDATLATLKIQPSEPRDSAVYFCASGLGHEQFFGPGTRLTVL.

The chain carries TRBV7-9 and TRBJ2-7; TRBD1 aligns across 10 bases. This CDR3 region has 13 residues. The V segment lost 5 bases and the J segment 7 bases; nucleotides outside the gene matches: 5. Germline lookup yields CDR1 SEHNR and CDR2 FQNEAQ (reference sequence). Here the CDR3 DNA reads TGTGCCAGCAGCGGGTGGACAGGGGGGGAGCAGTACTTC. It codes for CASSGWTGGEQYF. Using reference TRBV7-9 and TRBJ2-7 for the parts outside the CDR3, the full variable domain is DTGVSQNPRHKITKRGQNVTFRCDPISEHNRLYWYRQTLGQGPEFLTYFQNEAQLEKSRLLSDRFSAERPKGSFSTLEIQRTEQGDSAMYLCASSGWTGGEQYFGPGTRLTVT.

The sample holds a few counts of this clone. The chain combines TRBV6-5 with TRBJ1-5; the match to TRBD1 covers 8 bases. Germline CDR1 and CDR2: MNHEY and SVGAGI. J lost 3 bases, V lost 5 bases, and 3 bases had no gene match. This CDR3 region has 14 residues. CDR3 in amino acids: CASSPGQANQPQHF. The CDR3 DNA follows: TGTGCCAGCAGTCCGGGACAGGCCAATCAGCCCCAGCATTTT.

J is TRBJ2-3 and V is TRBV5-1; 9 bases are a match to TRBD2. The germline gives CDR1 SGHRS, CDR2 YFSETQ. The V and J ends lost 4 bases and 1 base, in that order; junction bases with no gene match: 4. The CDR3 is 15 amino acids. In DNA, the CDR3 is TGCGCCAGCAGCCCCCAGCGGGGGGGCACAGATACGCAGTATTTT. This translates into CASSPQRGGTDTQYF.

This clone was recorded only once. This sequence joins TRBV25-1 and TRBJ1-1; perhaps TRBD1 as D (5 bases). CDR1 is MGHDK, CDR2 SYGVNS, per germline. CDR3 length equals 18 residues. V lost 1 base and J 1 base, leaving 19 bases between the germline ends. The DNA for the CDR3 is TGTGCCAGCAGTGAATGGCCGGGTGACAGCTTACCGAACACTGAAGCTTTCTTT. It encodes CASSEWPGDSLPNTEAFF.

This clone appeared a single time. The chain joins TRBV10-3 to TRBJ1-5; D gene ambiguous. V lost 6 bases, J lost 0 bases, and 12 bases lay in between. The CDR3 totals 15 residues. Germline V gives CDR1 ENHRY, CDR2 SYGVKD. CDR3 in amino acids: CAISQASDSNQPQHF. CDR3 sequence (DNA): TGTGCCATCAGCCAAGCTTCCGATAGCAATCAGCCCCAGCATTTT.

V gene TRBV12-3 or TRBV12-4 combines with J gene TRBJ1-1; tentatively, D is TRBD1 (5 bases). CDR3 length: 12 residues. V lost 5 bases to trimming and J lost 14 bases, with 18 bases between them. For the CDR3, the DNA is TGTGCCAGCAGTCTTTTGGGGCAGAGCGCCTTCTTT. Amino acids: CASSLLGQSAFF.

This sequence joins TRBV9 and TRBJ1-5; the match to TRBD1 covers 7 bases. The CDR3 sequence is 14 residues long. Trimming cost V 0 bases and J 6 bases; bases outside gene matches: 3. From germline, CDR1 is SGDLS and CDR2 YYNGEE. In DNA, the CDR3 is TGTGCCAGCAGCGTAGGACAGGGACTTCAGCCCCAGCATTTT. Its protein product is CASSVGQGLQPQHF.

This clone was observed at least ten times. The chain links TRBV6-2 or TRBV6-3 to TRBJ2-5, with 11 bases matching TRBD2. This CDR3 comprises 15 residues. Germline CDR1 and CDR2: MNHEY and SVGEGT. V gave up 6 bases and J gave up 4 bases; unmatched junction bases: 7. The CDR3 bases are TGTGCCAGCAGCATTAGCGGGGGGGCTCCAGAGACCCAGTACTTC. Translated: CASSISGGAPETQYF.

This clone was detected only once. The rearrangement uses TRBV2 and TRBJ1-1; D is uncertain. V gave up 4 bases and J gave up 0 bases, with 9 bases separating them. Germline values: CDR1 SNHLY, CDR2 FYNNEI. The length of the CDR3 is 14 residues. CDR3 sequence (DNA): TGTGCCAGCAGTGGGGCCATAATGAACACTGAAGCTTTCTTT. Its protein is CASSGAIMNTEAFF.

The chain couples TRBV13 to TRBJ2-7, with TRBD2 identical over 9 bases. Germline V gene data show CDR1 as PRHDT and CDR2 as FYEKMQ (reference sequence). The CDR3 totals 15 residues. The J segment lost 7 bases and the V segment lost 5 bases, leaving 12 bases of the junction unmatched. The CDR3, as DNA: TGTGCCAGCAGCCCTCGTGGAGCGGGGGGTCTTGAGCAGTACTTC. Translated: CASSPRGAGGLEQYF.

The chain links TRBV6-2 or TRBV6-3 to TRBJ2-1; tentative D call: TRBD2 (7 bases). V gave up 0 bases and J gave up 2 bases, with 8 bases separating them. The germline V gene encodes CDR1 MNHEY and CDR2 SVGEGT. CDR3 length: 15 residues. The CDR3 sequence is CASSYSGGAYNEQFF. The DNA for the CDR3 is TGTGCCAGCAGTTACTCAGGGGGGGCCTACAATGAGCAGTTCTTC.

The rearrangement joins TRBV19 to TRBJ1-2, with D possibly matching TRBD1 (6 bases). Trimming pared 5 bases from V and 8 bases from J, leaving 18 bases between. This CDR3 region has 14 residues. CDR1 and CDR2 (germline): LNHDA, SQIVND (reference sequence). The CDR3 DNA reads TGTGCCAGTAGTTGGGACATTTCTGGGAACGGCTACACCTTC. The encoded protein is CASSWDISGNGYTF.

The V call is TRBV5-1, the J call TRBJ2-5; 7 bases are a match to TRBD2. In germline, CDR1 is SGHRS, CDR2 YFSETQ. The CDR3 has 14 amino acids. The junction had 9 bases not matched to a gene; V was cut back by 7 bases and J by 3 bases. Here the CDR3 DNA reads TGCGCCAGCGGCGCTACTAGCGCCAAAGAGACCCAGTACTTC. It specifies CASGATSAKETQYF.

CDR3 nucleotide sequence: TGTGCCAGCAGCTTCAACGTCCGGGAGGATACGCAGTATTTT. It encodes CASSFNVREDTQYF. The V call is TRBV5-4, the J call TRBJ2-3; possibly TRBD2 for D (6 bases). V lost 2 bases and J 6 bases, leaving 13 bases between the germline ends. This CDR3 region has 14 residues. Germline V lookup: CDR1 SGHNT, CDR2 YYREEE (reference sequence).

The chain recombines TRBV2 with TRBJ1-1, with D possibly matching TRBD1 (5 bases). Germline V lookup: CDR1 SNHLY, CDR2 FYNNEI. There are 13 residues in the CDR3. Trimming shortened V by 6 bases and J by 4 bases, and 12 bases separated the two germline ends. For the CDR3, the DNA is TGTGCCAGCAGGGTGGGGGGGTTCACTGAAGCTTTCTTT. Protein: CASRVGGFTEAFF.

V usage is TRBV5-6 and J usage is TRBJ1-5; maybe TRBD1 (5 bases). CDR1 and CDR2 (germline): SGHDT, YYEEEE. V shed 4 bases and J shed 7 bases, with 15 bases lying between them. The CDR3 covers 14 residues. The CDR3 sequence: CASSRGGGGQPQHF. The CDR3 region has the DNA TGTGCCAGCAGCCGTGGGGGAGGCGGCCAGCCCCAGCATTTT.

The CDR3 is CASSLGQGGEKLFF. CDR3 bases: TGTGCCAGTAGTTTGGGACAGGGGGGTGAAAAACTGTTTTTT. The chain carries TRBV19 and TRBJ1-4; 11 nucleotides match TRBD1. V lost 5 bases, J lost 7 bases, and 3 bases stayed unmatched. Germline V CDR1 and CDR2: LNHDA, SQIVND (reference sequence). The length of the CDR3 is 14 residues. Full variable domain (missing parts from reference TRBV19 and TRBJ1-4): DGGITQSPKYLFRKEGQNVTLSCEQNLNHDAMYWYRQDPGQGLRLIYYSQIVNDFQKGDIAEGYSVSREKKESFPLTVTSAQKNPTAFYLCASSLGQGGEKLFFGSGTQLSVL.

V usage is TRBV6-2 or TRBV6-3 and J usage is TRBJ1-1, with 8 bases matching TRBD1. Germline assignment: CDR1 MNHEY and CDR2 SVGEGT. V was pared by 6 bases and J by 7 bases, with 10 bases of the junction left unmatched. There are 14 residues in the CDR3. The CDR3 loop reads CASSLQGAGGEAFF. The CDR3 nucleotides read TGTGCCAGCAGCTTGCAGGGGGCAGGAGGTGAAGCTTTCTTT.

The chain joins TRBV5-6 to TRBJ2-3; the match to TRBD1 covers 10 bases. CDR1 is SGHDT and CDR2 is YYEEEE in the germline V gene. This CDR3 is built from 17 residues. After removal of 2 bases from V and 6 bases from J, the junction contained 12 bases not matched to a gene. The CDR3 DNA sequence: TGTGCCAGCAGCTTTGGGGTGACAGGGGGCGCAGGGGATACGCAGTATTTT. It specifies CASSFGVTGGAGDTQYF. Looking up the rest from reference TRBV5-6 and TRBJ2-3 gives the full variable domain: DAGVTQSPTHLIKTRGQQVTLRCSPKSGHDTVSWYQQALGQGPQFIFQYYEEEERQRGNFPDRFSGHQFPNYSSELNVNALLLGDSALYLCASSFGVTGGAGDTQYFGPGTRLTVL.

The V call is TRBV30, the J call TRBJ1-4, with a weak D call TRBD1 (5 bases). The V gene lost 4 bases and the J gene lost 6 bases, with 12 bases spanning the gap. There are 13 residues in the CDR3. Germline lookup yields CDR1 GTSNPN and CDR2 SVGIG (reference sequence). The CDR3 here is CAWMGGADEKLFF. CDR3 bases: TGTGCCTGGATGGGAGGGGCGGATGAAAAACTGTTTTTT.

Here the CDR3 DNA reads TGTGCCAGCAGCTTAACGGGACAGGGAAGCTCACCCCTCCACTTT. Its protein is CASSLTGQGSSPLHF. The chain is built from TRBV7-2 and TRBJ1-6; 9 bases agree with TRBD1. Germline CDR1 SGHTA, CDR2 FQGNSA. CDR3 size: 15 residues. V trimming: 2 bases; J trimming: 10 bases; junction bases outside the gene matches: 6. Based on the CDR3 plus reference TRBV7-2 and TRBJ1-6, the full variable domain is GAGVSQSPSNKVTEKGKDVELRCDPISGHTALYWYRQSLGQGLEFLIYFQGNSAPDKSGLPSDRFSAERTGGSVSTLTIQRTQQEDSAVYLCASSLTGQGSSPLHFGNGTRLTVT.

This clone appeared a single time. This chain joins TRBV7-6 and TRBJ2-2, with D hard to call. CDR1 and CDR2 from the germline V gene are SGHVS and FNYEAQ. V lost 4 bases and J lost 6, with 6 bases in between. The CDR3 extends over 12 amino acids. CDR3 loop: CASSSRAGELFF. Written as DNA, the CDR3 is TGTGCCAGCAGCTCCCGAGCCGGGGAGCTGTTTTTT.

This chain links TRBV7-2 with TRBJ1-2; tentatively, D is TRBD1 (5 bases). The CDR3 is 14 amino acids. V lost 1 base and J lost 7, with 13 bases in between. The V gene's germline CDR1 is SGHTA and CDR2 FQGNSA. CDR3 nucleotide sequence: TGTGCCAGCAGCTTAGGCAGGGTGTCAGGTGGCTACACCTTC. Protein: CASSLGRVSGGYTF.

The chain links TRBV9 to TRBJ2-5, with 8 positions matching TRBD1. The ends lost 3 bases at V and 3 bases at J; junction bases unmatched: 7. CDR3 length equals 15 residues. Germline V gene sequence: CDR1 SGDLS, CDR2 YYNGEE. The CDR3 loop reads CASSASGQVKETQYF. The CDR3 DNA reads TGTGCCAGCAGCGCGTCGGGACAGGTAAAAGAGACCCAGTACTTC.

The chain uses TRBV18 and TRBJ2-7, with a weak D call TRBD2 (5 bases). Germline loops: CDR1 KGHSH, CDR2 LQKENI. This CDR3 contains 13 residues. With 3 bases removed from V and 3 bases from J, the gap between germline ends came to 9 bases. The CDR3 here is CASSPSGNYEQYF. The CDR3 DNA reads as TGTGCCAGCTCACCGTCGGGAAACTACGAGCAGTACTTC.

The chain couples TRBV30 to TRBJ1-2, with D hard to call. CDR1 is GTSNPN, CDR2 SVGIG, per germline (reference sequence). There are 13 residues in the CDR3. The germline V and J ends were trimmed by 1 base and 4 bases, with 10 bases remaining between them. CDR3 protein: CAWSAGGFYGYTF. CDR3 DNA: TGTGCCTGGAGTGCGGGAGGGTTCTATGGCTACACCTTC.